These T cell receptor beta chains were read from a single sample in a study of blood T cell repertoires in COVID-19. Here immunoSEQ multiplex PCR was the method, and the copy in TCRdb shows in-frame clones only, minus some. Of roughly 300,000 clones listed, approximately 89% are singletons. The material sequenced was peripheral blood. The receptors were gathered from a woman aged 25 to 39 with COVID-19, enrolled during active disease. The CDR3 runs from the conserved cysteine through the conserved F or W. The order of the fields is D gene, clone size, J gene, V gene, CDR3 protein, CDR3 DNA. D genes are given only for firm matches. Size values are once, few and many counts, or a class for expanded clones, and some rows have none.

D: .; size: few; J: TRBJ1-2; V: TRBV4-2; CDR3: CASSQATKRGYTF; DNA: TGTGCCAGCAGCCAAGCCACCAAGCGGGGCTACACCTTC
D: .; size: .; J: TRBJ2-5; V: TRBV18; CDR3: CASSPSRAETQYF; DNA: TGTGCCAGCTCACCGAGCAGGGCGGAGACCCAGTACTTC
D: TRBD1; size: .; J: TRBJ1-5; V: TRBV7-2; CDR3: CASSLASGGGQPQHF; DNA: TGTGCCAGCAGCTTAGCGTCAGGGGGAGGTCAGCCCCAGCATTTT
D: .; size: .; J: TRBJ1-4; V: TRBV4-1; CDR3: CASSQGVGGGEKLFF; DNA: TGCGCCAGCAGCCAAGGGGTAGGGGGTGGTGAAAAACTGTTTTTT
D: .; size: once; J: TRBJ1-1; V: TRBV19; CDR3: CASSMAVEAFF; DNA: TGTGCCAGTAGTATGGCAGTTGAAGCTTTCTTT
D: TRBD2; size: .; J: TRBJ2-3; V: TRBV9; CDR3: CASSVESSGGADTQYF; DNA: TGTGCCAGCAGCGTAGAGTCTAGCGGGGGGGCGGATACGCAGTATTTT
D: .; size: .; J: TRBJ2-5; V: TRBV4-2; CDR3: CASSDGGTQYF; DNA: TGTGCCAGCAGCGACGGGGGGACCCAGTACTTC
D: .; size: once; J: TRBJ2-3; V: TRBV28; CDR3: CASSLGVQGTYF; DNA: TGTGCCAGCAGTTTAGGGGTCCAGGGGACGTATTTT
D: TRBD1; size: .; J: TRBJ2-7; V: TRBV2; CDR3: CASKGGRGSTYEQYF; DNA: TGTGCCAGCAAAGGTGGCAGGGGGTCCACCTACGAGCAGTACTTC
D: .; size: .; J: TRBJ1-4; V: TRBV4-1; CDR3: CASSQVLQGNEKLFF; DNA: TGCGCCAGCAGCCAAGTCCTGCAGGGGAATGAAAAACTGTTTTTT
D: .; size: .; J: TRBJ1-1; V: TRBV25-1; CDR3: CASSRGSIAEAFF; DNA: TGTGCCAGCAGTCGAGGGTCTATAGCTGAAGCTTTCTTT
D: .; size: once; J: TRBJ1-5; V: TRBV10-2; CDR3: CASSEWGSWEGNQPQHF; DNA: TGCGCCAGCAGTGAGTGGGGGTCGTGGGAGGGCAATCAGCCCCAGCATTTT
D: .; size: .; J: TRBJ1-1; V: TRBV18; CDR3: CASSPTLARNTEAFF; DNA: TGTGCCAGCTCACCGACCTTAGCGAGGAACACTGAAGCTTTCTTT
D: .; size: .; J: TRBJ1-6; V: TRBV18; CDR3: CASSIAQPSSYNSPLHF; DNA: TGTGCCAGCTCCATAGCCCAGCCTAGCTCCTATAATTCACCCCTCCACTTT
D: .; size: few; J: TRBJ2-6; V: TRBV7-3; CDR3: CASSSGPSGANVLTF; DNA: TGTGCCAGCAGCAGTGGGCCGTCTGGGGCCAACGTCCTGACTTTC
D: .; size: .; J: TRBJ1-5; V: TRBV4-1; CDR3: CASSPGWGGAYLEGNQPQHF; DNA: TGCGCCAGCAGCCCGGGCTGGGGGGGGGCTTATTTGGAAGGGAATCAGCCCCAGCATTTT
D: .; size: .; J: TRBJ1-1; V: TRBV7-6; CDR3: CASSLGAGASSEAFF; DNA: TGTGCCAGCAGCTTAGGGGCGGGGGCAAGCTCTGAAGCTTTCTTT
D: .; size: .; J: TRBJ1-3; V: TRBV7-2; CDR3: CASSLRADSSSGNTIYF; DNA: TGTGCCAGCAGCTTGCGGGCAGATTCTAGCTCTGGAAACACCATATATTTT
D: .; size: .; J: TRBJ1-6; V: TRBV27; CDR3: CASTLQGSGSPLHF; DNA: TGTGCCAGCACCCTACAGGGCTCAGGATCACCCCTCCACTTT
D: .; size: .; J: TRBJ1-1; V: TRBV3-1/TRBV3-2; CDR3: CASSQDDWSGAPDTEAFF; DNA: TGTGCCAGCAGCCAAGACGACTGGTCAGGGGCGCCAGACACTGAAGCTTTCTTT
D: TRBD1; size: .; J: TRBJ1-5; V: TRBV19; CDR3: CASGTGHYSNQPQHF; DNA: TGTGCCAGCGGGACAGGACATTATAGCAATCAGCCCCAGCATTTT
D: TRBD1; size: .; J: TRBJ1-2; V: TRBV27; CDR3: CASSSSPGTGGNTNYGYTF; DNA: TGTGCCAGCAGTTCTTCCCCCGGGACAGGGGGCAATACCAACTATGGCTACACCTTC